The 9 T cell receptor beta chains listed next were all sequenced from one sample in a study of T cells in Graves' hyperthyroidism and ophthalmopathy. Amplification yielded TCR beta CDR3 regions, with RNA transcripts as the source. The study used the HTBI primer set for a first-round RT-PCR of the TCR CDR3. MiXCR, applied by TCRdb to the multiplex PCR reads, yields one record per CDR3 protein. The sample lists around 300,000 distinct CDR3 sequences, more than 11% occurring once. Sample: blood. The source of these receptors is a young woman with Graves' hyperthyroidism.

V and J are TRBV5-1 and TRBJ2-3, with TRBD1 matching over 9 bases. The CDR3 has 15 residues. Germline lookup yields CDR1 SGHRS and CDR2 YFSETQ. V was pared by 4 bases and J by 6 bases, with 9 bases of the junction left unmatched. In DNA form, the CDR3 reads TGCGCCAGCAGCGGGGGACAGGGAATGACGGATACGCAGTATTTT. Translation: CASSGGQGMTDTQYF.

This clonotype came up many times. The CDR3 coding sequence is TGTGCCAGCAGTGAAGTTTCAACTAGCGGGGCTTACGAGCAGTACTTC. Translation: CASSEVSTSGAYEQYF. The rearrangement links TRBV2 to TRBJ2-7; 10 nucleotides agree with TRBD2. The CDR3 has 16 amino acids. Germline CDR1 reads SNHLY; CDR2 reads FYNNEI. With 1 base clipped from V and 4 bases from J, the junction kept 7 bases outside the gene matches.

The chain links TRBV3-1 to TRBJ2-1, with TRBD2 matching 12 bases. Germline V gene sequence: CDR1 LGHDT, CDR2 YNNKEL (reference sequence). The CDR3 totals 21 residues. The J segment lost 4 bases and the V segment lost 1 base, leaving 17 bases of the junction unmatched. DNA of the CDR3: TGTGCCAGCAGCCAAGTAGTAAGGCTAGCGGGAGGGCCTGGGATTTACAATGAGCAGTTCTTC. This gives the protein CASSQVVRLAGGPGIYNEQFF.

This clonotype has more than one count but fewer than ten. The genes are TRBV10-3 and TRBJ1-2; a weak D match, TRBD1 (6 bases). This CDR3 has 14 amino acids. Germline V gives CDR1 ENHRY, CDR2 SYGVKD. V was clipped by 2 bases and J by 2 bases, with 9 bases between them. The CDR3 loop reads CAISEGGQNYGYTF. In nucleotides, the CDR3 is TGTGCCATCAGTGAGGGGGGGCAGAACTATGGCTACACCTTC.

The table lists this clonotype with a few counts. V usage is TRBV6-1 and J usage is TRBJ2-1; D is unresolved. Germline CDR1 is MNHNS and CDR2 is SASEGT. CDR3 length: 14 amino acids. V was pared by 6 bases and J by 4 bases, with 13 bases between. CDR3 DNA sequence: TGTGCCAGCAGATCAAGGGCCTCTTACAATGAGCAGTTCTTC. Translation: CASRSRASYNEQFF.

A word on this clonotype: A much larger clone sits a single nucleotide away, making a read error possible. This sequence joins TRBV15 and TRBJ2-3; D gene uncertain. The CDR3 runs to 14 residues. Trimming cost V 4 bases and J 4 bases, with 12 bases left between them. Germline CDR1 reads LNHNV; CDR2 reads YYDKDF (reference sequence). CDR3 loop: CATSKRTIPDTQYF. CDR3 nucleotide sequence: TGTGCCACCAGCAAACGGACCATTCCAGATACGCAGTATTTT.

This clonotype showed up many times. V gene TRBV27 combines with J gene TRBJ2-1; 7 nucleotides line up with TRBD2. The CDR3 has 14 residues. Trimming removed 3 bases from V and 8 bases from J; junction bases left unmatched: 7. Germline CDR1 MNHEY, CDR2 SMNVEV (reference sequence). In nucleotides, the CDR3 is TGTGCCAGCAGTTTTTGGGAGGGCCACGATGAGCAGTTCTTC. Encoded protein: CASSFWEGHDEQFF.

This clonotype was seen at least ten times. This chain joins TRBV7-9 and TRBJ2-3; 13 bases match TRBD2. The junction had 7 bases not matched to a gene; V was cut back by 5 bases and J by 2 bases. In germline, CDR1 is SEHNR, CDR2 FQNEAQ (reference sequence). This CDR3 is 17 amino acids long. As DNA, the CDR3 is TGTGCCAGCAGCGGACTAGCGGGAGAGGGGCTCACAGATACGCAGTATTTT. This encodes CASSGLAGEGLTDTQYF. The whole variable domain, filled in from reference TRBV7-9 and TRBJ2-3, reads DTGVSQNPRHKITKRGQNVTFRCDPISEHNRLYWYRQTLGQGPEFLTYFQNEAQLEKSRLLSDRFSAERPKGSFSTLEIQRTEQGDSAMYLCASSGLAGEGLTDTQYFGPGTRLTVL.

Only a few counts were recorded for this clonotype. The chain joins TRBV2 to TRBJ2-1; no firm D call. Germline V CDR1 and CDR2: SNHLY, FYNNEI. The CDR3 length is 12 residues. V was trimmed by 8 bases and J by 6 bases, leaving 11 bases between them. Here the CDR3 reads CASRLPGNEQFF. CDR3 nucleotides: TGTGCCAGCCGGTTACCGGGCAATGAGCAGTTCTTC.